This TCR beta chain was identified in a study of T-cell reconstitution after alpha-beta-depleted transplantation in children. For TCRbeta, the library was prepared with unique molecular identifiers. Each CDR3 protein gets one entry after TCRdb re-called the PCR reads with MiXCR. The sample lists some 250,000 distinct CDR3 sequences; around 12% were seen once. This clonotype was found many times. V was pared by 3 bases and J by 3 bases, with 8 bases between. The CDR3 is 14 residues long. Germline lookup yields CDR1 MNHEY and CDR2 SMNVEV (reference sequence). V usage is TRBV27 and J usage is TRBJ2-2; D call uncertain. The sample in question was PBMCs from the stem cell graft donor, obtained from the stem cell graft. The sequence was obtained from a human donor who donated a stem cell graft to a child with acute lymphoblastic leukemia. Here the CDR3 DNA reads TGTGCCAGCAGTTTTTCCGGATACACCGGGGAGCTGTTTTTT. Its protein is CASSFSGYTGELFF.